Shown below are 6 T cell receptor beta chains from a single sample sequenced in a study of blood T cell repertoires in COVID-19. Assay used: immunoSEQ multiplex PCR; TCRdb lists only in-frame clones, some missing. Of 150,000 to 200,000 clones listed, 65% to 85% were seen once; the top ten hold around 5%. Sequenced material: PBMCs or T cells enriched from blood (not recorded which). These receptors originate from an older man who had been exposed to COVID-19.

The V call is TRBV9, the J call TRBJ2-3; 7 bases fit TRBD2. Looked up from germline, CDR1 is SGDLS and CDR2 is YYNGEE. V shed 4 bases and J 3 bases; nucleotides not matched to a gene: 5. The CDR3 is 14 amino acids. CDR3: CASSLGGGTDTQYF. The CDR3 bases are TGTGCCAGCAGCCTCGGGGGAGGGACAGATACGCAGTATTTT.

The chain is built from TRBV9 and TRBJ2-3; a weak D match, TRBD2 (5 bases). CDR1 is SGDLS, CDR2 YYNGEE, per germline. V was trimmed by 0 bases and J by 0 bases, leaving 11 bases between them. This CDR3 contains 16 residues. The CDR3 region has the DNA TGTGCCAGCAGCGTAGGGAGCGGCTCTAGCACAGATACGCAGTATTTT. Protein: CASSVGSGSSTDTQYF.

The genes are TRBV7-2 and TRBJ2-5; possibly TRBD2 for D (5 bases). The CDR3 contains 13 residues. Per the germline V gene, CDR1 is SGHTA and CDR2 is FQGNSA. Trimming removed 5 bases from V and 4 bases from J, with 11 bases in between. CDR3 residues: CASSRTLVETQYF. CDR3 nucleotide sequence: TGTGCCAGCAGCAGGACTCTAGTAGAGACCCAGTACTTC.

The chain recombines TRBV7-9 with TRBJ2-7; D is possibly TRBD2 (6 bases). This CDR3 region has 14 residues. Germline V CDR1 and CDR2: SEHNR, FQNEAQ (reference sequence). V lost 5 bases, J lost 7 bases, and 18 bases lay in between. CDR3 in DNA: TGTGCCAGCAGCCGGGACTTGGGACGGTGGGAGCAGTACTTC. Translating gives CASSRDLGRWEQYF.

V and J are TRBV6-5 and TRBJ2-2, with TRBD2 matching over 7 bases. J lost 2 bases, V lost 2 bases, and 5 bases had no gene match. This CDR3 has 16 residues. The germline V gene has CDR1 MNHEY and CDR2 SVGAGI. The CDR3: CASSYPSGANTGELFF. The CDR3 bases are TGTGCCAGCAGTTACCCCAGCGGGGCTAACACCGGGGAGCTGTTTTTT.

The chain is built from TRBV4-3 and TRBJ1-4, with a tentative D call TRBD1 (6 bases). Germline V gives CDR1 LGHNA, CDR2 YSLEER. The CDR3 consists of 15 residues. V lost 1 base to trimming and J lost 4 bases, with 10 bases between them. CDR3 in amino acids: CASSQGRTDNEKLFF. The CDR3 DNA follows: TGCGCCAGCAGCCAAGGAAGGACAGATAATGAAAAACTGTTTTTT.